This TCR beta chain was found in a study of beta chain features in type 1 diabetes. cDNA synthesis used the whole RNA isolate, giving expressed TCRB sequences. Profiling relied on immunoSEQ multiplex PCR, and the TCRdb table lists in-frame clones only, not all of them. The sample yields over 200,000 clones, approximately 10% seen once. V gave up 1 base and J gave up 1 base, with 10 bases separating them. Germline values: CDR1 SGHTA, CDR2 FQGNSA. The CDR3 contains 15 residues. A single heparinised blood sample, averaging approximately 0.12 L, was obtained per donor. Overall study results and limits: In all four CD4+ subsets, TCRB CDR3 length was significantly, moderately reduced in type 1 diabetes.

This clone was seen only once. Its cognate antigen is unknown. The TCR originated in a man aged 25 to 40 with type 1 diabetes. Sequences were obtained from naive CD4+ T cells from blood. The chain employs TRBV7-2 and TRBJ1-1; unclear D gene. CDR3 DNA: TGTGCCAGCAGCTTAGTGGGCAGGTCGAACACTGAAGCTTTCTTT. Encoded protein: CASSLVGRSNTEAFF.